This T cell receptor (beta chain) came from a study of T-cell reconstitution after alpha-beta-depleted transplantation in children. V dropped 6 bases and J dropped 0; count of bases not matched to a gene: 7. The CDR3 length is 15 residues. CDR1 is SQVTM, CDR2 ANQGSEA, per germline. Using unique molecular identifiers, the investigators prepared the TCRbeta library. TCRdb reprocessed the PCR reads with MiXCR, giving one entry per CDR3 protein. The sample includes roughly 610,000 distinct CDR3 sequences, under 12% seen only once; the top ten take about 4%. In its sample, this clonotype was seen many times.

The sample was PBMCs from the stem cell graft donor, taken from the stem cell graft. This TCR was recovered from a human donor who donated a stem cell graft to a child with acute myeloid leukemia. The V call is TRBV29-1, the J call TRBJ1-4, with TRBD1 matching over 7 bases. The CDR3 loop reads CSVNPTGATNEKLFF. The CDR3 DNA reads TGCAGCGTCAATCCCACAGGGGCAACTAATGAAAAACTGTTTTTT.